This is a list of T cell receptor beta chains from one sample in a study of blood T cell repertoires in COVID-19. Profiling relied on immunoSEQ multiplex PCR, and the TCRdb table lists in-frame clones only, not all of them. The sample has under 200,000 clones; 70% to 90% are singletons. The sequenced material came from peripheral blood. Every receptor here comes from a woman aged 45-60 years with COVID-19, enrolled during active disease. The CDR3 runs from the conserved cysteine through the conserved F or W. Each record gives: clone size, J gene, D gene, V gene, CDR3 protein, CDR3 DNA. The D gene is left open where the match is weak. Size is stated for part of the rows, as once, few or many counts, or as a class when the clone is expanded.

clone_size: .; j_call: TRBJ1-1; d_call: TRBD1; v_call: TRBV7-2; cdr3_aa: CASSPRTGAYTEAFF; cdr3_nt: TGTGCCAGCAGCCCCCGGACAGGGGCATACACTGAAGCTTTCTTT
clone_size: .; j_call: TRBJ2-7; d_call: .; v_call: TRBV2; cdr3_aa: CASSATGATYEQYF; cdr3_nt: TGTGCCAGCAGTGCGACAGGCGCTACCTACGAGCAGTACTTC
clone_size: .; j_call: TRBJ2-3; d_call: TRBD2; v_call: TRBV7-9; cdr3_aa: CASSWGLAGGLTSTDTQYF; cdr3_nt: TGTGCCAGCAGCTGGGGACTAGCGGGGGGCCTAACTAGCACAGATACGCAGTATTTT
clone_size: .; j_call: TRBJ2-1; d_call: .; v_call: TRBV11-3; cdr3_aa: CASSLGKDSSSYNEQFF; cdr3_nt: TGTGCCAGCAGCTTAGGCAAAGACAGCAGCTCCTACAATGAGCAGTTCTTC
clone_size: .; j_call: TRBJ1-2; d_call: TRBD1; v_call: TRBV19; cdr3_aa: CASSTGGSGYTF; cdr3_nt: TGTGCCAGTAGTACAGGGGGAAGCGGCTACACCTTC
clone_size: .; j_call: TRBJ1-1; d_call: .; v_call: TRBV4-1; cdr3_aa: CASSRPRGRNAEAFF; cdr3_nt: TGCGCCAGCAGCAGACCGCGAGGAAGAAACGCTGAAGCTTTCTTT
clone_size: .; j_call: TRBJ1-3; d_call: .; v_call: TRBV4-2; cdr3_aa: CASSQDDSEGNTIYF; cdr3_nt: TGTGCCAGCAGCCAAGATGACAGTGAAGGAAACACCATATATTTT
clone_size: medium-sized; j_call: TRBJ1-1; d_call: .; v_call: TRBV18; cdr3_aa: CASSYDSTEAFF; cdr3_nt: TGTGCCAGCTCATATGACAGCACTGAAGCTTTCTTT
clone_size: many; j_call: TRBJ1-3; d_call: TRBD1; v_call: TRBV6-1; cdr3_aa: CASSEGDSRNTIYF; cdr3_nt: TGTGCCAGCAGTGAAGGGGACAGCCGAAACACCATATATTTT
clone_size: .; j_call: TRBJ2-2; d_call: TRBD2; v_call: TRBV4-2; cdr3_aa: CASSLNNWASGGTFELFF; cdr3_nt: TGTGCCAGCAGCCTTAATAACTGGGCTAGCGGGGGTACCTTTGAGCTGTTTTTT
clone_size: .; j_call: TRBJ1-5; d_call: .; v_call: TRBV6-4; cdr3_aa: CASSEAINQPQHF; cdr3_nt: TGTGCCAGCAGTGAGGCAATCAATCAGCCCCAGCATTTT
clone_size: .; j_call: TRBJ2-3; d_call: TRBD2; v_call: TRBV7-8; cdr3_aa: CASSLAVLAGGRTDTQYF; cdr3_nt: TGTGCCAGCAGCTTGGCCGTTTTAGCGGGGGGGCGCACAGATACGCAGTATTTT
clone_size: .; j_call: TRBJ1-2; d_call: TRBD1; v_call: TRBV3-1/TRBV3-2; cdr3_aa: CASSQTPGQVGGYTF; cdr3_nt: TGTGCCAGCAGCCAAACCCCGGGACAGGTTGGTGGCTACACCTTC
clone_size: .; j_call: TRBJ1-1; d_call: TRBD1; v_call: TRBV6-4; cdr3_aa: CASSDTDRGTEAFF; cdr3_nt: TGTGCCAGCAGTGACACCGACAGGGGGACTGAAGCTTTCTTT
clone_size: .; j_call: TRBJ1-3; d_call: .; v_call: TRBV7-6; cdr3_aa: CASSLVGNTIYF; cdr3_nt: TGTGCCAGCAGCTTAGTAGGAAACACCATATATTTT
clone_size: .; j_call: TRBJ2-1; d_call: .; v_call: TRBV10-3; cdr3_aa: CAISESGRTSQDNEQFF; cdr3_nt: TGTGCCATCAGTGAGTCGGGCAGGACATCCCAAGACAATGAGCAGTTCTTC
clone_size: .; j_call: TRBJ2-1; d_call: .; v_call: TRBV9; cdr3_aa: CASSERGGLSYNEQFF; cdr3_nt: TGTGCCAGCAGTGAACGTGGGGGACTCTCCTACAATGAGCAGTTCTTC
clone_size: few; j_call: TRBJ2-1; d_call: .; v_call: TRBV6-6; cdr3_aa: CASSYAGTYNEQFF; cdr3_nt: TGTGCCAGCAGTTACGCAGGGACCTACAATGAGCAGTTCTTC
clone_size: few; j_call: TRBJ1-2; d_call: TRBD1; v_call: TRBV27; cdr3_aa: CASSSTGTGRGNYGYTF; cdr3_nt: TGTGCCAGCAGTTCGACCGGGACAGGGAGAGGGAACTATGGCTACACCTTC
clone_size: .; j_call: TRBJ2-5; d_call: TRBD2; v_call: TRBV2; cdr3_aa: CASSRLAGQETQYF; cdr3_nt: TGTGCCAGCAGTAGACTAGCGGGGCAAGAGACCCAGTACTTC
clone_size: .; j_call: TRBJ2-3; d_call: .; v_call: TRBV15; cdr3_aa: CATKSSDSTDTQYF; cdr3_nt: TGTGCCACCAAATCCAGCGACAGCACAGATACGCAGTATTTT
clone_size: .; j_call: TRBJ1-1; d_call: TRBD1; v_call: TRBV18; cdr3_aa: CASSGQDLNTEAFF; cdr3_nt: TGTGCCAGCTCCGGACAGGACTTGAACACTGAAGCTTTCTTT
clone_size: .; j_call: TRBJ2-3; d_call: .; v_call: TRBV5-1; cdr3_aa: CASSLPSTVTDTQYF; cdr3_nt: TGCGCCAGCAGCCTGCCGTCGACAGTGACAGATACGCAGTATTTT
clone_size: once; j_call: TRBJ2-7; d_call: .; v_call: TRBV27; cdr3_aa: CASSLDFPREQYF; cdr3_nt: TGTGCCAGCAGTTTAGACTTCCCACGCGAGCAGTACTTC
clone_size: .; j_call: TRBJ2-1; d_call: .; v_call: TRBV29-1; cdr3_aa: CSVEGVDYREAYNEQFF; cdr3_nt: TGCAGCGTTGAAGGCGTCGACTACAGGGAAGCCTACAATGAGCAGTTCTTC
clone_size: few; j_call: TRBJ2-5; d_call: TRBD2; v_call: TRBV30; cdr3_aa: CAWSSGGGPRETQYF; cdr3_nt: TGTGCCTGGAGTTCGGGGGGGGGCCCAAGAGAGACCCAGTACTTC
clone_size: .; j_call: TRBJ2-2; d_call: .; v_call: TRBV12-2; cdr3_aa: CASRLLETSGGSNTGELFF; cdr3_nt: TGTGCAAGTCGCCTACTGGAGACTAGCGGGGGGTCGAACACCGGGGAGCTGTTTTTT
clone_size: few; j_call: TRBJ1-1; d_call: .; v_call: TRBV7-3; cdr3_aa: CASSKTGQNTEAFF; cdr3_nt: TGTGCCAGCAGCAAAACAGGACAGAACACTGAAGCTTTCTTT
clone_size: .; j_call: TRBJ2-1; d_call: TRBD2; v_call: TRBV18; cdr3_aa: CASSPRTSGVAGEQFF; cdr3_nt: TGTGCCAGCTCACCAAGGACTAGCGGGGTGGCGGGTGAGCAGTTCTTC
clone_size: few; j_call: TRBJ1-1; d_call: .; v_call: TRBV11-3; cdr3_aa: CASSSTAKAFF; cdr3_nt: TGTGCCAGCAGCTCAACAGCTAAAGCTTTCTTT
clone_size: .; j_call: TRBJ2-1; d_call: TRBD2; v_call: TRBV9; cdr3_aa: CASRAGGAGYNEQFF; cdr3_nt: TGTGCCAGCAGAGCCGGGGGGGCCGGGTACAATGAGCAGTTCTTC
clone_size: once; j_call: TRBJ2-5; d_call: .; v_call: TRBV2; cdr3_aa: CASRDKYQETQYF; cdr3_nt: TGTGCCAGCAGAGACAAGTACCAAGAGACCCAGTACTTC
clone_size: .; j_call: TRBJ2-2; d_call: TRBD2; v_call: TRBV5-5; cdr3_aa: CASSPGGGNTGELFF; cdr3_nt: TGTGCCAGCAGCCCGGGGGGGGGCAACACCGGGGAGCTGTTTTTT
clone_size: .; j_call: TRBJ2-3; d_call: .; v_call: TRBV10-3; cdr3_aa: CAIRGGSSTDTQYF; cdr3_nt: TGTGCCATCAGGGGAGGATCTAGCACAGATACGCAGTATTTT
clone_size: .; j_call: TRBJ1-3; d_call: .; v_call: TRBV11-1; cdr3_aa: CASSLETGSSGNTIYF; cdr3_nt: TGTGCCAGCAGCTTAGAGACGGGAAGCTCTGGAAACACCATATATTTT
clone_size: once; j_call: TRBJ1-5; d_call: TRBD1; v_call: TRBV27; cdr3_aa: CASQTTGGVGNQPQHF; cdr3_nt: TGTGCCAGTCAAACTACAGGGGGCGTCGGCAATCAGCCCCAGCATTTT
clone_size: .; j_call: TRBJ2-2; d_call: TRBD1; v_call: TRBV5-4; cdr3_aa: CASSQGTDITGELFF; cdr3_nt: TGTGCCAGCAGCCAAGGGACAGATATCACCGGGGAGCTGTTTTTT
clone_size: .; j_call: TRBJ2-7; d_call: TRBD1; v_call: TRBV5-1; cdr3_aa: CASSSFRDRGTYEQYF; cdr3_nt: TGCGCCAGCAGCTCCTTCCGGGACAGGGGAACCTACGAGCAGTACTTC
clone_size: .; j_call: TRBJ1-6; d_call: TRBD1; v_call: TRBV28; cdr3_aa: CASRNTGGKSPLHF; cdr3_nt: TGTGCCAGCCGGAATACAGGGGGGAAATCACCCCTCCACTTT